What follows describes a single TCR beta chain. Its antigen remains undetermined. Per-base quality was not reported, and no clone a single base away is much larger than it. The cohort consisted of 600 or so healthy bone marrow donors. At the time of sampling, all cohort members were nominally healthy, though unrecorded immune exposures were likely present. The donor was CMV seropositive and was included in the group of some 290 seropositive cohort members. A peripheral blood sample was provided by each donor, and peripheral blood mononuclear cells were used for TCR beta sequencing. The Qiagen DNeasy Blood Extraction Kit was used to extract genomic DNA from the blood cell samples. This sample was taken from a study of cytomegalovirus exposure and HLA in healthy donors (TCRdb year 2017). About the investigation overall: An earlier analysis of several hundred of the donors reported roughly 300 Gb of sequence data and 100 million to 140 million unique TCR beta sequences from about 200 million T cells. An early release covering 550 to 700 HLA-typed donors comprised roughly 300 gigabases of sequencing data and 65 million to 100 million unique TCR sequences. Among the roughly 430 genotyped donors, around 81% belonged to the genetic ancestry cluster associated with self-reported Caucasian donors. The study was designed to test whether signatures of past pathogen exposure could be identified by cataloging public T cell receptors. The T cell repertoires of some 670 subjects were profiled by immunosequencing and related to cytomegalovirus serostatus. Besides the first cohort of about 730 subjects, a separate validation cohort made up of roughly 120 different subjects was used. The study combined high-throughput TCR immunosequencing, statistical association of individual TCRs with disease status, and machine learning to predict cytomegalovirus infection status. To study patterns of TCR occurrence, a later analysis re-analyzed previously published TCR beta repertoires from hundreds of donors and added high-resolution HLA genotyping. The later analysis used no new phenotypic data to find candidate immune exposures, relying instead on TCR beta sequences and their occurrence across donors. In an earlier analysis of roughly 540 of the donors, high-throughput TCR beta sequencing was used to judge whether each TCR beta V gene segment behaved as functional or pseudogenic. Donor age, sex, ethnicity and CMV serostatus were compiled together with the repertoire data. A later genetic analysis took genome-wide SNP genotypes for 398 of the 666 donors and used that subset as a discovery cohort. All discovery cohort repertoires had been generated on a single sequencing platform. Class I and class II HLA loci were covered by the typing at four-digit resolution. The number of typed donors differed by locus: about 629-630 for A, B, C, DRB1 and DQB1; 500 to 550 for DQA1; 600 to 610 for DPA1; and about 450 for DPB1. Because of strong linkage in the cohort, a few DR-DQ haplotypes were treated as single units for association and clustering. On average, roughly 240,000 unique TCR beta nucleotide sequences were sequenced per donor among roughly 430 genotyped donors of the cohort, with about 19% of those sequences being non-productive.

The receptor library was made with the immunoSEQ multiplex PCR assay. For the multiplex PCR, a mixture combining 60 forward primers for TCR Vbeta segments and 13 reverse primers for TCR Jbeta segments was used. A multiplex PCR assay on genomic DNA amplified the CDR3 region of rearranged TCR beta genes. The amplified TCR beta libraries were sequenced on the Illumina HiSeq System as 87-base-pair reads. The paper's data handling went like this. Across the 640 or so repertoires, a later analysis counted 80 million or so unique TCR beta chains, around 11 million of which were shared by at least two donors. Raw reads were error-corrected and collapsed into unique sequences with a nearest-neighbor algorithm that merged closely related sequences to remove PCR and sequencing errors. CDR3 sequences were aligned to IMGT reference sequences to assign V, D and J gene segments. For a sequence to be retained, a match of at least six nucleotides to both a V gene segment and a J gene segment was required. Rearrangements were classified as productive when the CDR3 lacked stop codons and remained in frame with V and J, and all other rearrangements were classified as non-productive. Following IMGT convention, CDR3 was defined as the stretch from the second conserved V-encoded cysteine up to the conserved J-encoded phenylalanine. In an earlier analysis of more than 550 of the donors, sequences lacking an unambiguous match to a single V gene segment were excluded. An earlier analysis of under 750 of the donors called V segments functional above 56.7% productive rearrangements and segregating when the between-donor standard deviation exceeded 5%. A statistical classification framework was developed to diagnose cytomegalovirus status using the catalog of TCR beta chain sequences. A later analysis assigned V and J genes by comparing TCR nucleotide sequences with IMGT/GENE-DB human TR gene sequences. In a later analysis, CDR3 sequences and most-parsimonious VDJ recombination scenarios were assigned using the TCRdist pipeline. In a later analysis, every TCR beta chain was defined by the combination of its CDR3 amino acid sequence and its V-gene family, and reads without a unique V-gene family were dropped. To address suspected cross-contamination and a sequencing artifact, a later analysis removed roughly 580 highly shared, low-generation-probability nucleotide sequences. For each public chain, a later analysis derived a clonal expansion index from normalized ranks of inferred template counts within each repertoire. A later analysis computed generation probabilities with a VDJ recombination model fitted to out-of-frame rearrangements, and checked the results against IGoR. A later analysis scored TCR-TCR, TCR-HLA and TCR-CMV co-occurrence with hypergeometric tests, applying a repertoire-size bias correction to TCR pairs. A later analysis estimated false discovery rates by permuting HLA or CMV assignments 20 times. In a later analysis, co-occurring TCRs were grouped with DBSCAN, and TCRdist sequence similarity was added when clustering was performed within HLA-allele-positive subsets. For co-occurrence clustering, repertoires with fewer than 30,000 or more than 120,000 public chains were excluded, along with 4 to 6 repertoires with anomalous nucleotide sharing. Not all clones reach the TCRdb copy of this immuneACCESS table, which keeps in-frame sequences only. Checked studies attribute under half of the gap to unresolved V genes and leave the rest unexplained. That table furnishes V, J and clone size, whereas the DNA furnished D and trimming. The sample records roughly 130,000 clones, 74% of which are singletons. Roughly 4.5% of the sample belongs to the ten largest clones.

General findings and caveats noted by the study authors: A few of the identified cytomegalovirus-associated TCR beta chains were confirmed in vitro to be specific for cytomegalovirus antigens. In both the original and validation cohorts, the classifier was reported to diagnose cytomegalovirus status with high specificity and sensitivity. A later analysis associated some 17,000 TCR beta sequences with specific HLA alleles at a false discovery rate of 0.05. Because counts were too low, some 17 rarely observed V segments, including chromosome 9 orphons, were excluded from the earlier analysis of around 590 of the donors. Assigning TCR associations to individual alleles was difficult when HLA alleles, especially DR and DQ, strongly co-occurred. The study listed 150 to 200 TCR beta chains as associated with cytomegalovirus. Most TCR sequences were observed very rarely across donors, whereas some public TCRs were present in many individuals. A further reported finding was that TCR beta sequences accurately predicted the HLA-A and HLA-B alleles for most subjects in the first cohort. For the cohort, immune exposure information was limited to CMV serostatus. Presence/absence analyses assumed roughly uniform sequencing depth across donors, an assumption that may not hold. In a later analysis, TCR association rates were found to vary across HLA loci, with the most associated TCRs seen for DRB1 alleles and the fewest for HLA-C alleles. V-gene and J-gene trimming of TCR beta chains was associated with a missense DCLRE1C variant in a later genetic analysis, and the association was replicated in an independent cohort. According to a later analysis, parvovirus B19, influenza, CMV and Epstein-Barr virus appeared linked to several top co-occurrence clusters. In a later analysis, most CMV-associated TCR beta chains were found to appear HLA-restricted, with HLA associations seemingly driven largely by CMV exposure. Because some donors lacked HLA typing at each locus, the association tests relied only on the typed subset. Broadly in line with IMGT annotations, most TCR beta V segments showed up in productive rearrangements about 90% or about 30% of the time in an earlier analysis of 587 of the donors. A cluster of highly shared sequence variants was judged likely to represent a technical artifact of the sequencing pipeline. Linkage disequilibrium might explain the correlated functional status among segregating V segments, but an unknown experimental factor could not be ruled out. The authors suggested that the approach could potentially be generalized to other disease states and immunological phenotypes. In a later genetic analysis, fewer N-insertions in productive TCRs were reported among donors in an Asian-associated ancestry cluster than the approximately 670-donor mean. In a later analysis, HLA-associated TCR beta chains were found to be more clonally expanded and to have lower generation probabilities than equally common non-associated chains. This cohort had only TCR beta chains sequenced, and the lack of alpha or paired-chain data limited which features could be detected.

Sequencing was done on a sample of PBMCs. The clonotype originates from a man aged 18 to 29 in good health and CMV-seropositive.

At the DNA level, the sequence is TGTGCCAGCAGCTTAGCCCCAGACGGCGGCTTCTCTGGAAACACCATATATTTT. This encodes CASSLAPDGGFSGNTIYF. The chain is assembled from TRBV7-6 and TRBJ1-3, with no confidently assigned D gene. The junction shows trimming of 0 bases on V and 0 bases on J, plus 15 bases between the germline ends. From a lookup of the germline V gene, CDR1 and CDR2 are SGHVS and FNYEAQ. The CDR3 contains 18 residues, cysteine and phenylalanine counted. Here the CDR3 DNA is all that survives: 54 bases in frame from base 1.